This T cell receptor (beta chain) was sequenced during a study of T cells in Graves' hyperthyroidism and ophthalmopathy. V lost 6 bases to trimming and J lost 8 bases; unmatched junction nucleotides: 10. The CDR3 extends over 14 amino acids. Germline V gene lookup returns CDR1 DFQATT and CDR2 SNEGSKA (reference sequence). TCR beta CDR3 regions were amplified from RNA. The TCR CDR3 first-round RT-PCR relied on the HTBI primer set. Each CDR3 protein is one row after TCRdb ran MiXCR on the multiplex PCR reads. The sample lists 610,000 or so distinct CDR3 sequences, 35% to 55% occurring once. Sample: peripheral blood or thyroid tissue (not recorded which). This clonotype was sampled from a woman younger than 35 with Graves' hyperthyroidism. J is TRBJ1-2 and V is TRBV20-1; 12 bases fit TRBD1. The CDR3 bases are TGCAGTGCCAGCCTGGGACAGGGGGCTCGAGGCTACACCTTC. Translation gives CSASLGQGARGYTF.